Listed below are T cell receptor beta chains from one sample, sequenced in a study of control samples from healthy donors and cancer patients. Clones were sequenced by immunoSEQ multiplex PCR, and TCRdb holds only the in-frame ones, with some missing. The table lists about 150,000 clones, approximately 93% of them singletons. Sequencing was carried out using blood. The receptors come from a man aged 18 to 29 in good health. CDR3s leave out the opening cysteine and the closing phenylalanine or tryptophan.

TRBJ2-2 | TRBV9 | ASSPSGNTGELF
TRBJ1-1 | TRBV28 | ASTSGGVNTEAF
TRBJ1-4 | TRBV19 | ASSFSHARVEKLF
TRBJ2-7 | TRBV27 | ASASSGRASYEQY
TRBJ2-1 | TRBV27 | ASSSRVGTYLNNEQF
TRBJ1-5 | TRBV27 | ASSLKAVTQPQH
TRBJ2-2 | TRBV7-7 | ASSTRTGNTGELF
TRBJ1-2 | TRBV28 | ASRAGVGYT
TRBJ2-2 | TRBV9 | ASSVATSGSKAGELF
TRBJ2-2 | TRBV11-1 | ASSLAVSQAHVLELF
TRBJ1-1 | TRBV5-6 | ASSWGRNTEAF
TRBJ2-2 | TRBV7-6 | ASSLFSANTGELF
TRBJ2-7 | TRBV28 | ASRIGGDRIEQY
TRBJ2-5 | TRBV5-1 | ASSLPSGRAETQY
TRBJ2-2 | TRBV9 | ASSIRTLGGPGELF
TRBJ1-1 | TRBV6-2/TRBV6-3 | ASSYTLNTEAF
TRBJ1-2 | TRBV19 | ASSGYGYT
TRBJ2-2 | TRBV24-1 | ATSDGGVTGELF
TRBJ2-2 | TRBV10-3 | AITKSLTNTGELF
TRBJ2-7 | TRBV4-1 | ASSQDHHRGYYEQY
TRBJ1-5 | TRBV5-8 | ASGPVRQNQPQH
TRBJ1-1 | TRBV28 | ASSTRASGTVKAF
TRBJ2-3 | TRBV3-1/TRBV3-2 | ASSQGLAGDTQY
TRBJ2-7 | TRBV28 | ASSLTSGIYEQY
TRBJ2-7 | TRBV19 | ASSIAAGSYEQY
TRBJ2-3 | TRBV6-4 | ASSLTWGGRADTQY
TRBJ1-6 | TRBV2 | ASSLRGLYNSPLH
TRBJ1-1 | TRBV6-5 | ASVSLPGGIDEAF
TRBJ2-7 | TRBV6-5 | ASSYSTRSYEQY
TRBJ1-2 | TRBV3-1/TRBV3-2 | ASSQTLHRAGGNGYT
TRBJ2-7 | TRBV4-1 | ASSHKAGSSYEQY
TRBJ1-1 | TRBV6-6 | ASSLGQGNTEAF
TRBJ2-3 | TRBV4-1 | ASSQGSADTQY
TRBJ1-2 | TRBV13 | ASSFGSGQRFTYGYT
TRBJ1-1 | TRBV11-2 | ASSPSGGNTEAF
TRBJ2-4 | TRBV19 | ASSFPPSGGGKNIQY
TRBJ1-2 | TRBV4-1 | ASSQENLDGYT
TRBJ1-6 | TRBV5-4 | ASSSDSSYNSPLH